This TCR beta chain stems from a study of blood T cell repertoires in COVID-19. At the level of the study: COVID-19 samples from acute and convalescent phases originated in the United States, Italy and Spain. Sources were T cells, B-cell-depleted T cells, or PBMCs; the material itself was cDNA or gDNA.

Methods used by the authors: The assay estimated nucleated cells by amplifying reference gene primers. Sequencing was performed with immunoSEQ multiplex PCR; in TCRdb, only in-frame clones are kept and a portion is missing. V and J calls and clone size are given by that table; D and trimming were obtained from the DNA. The table lists about 260,000 clones, approximately 90% of them singletons, with 3.5% to 4.5% in the top ten. Sample: peripheral blood. The receptor was isolated from a woman between 35 and 50 years old with acute or convalescent COVID-19.

As DNA, the CDR3 is TGTGCCAGAAGACCCGACCGATCTCCGGCGGGTAATCAGCCCCAGCATTTT. Protein: CARRPDRSPAGNQPQHF. The V call is TRBV5-3, the J call TRBJ1-5; D not certain. TRBV5-3 is an ORF, and what it does is uncertain. V gave up 5 bases and J gave up 4 bases, with 22 bases separating them. The CDR3 totals 17 residues.